A single sample gave rise to the 9 T cell receptor beta chains below, sequenced in a study of T cells in Graves' hyperthyroidism and ophthalmopathy. The TCR beta CDR3 regions underwent amplification using RNA transcripts as the source. The primer set for the first-round RT-PCR of the TCR CDR3 was HTBI. TCRdb used MiXCR to reprocess the multiplex PCR reads, holding one entry per CDR3 protein. The repertoire holds around 300,000 distinct CDR3 sequences, roughly 14% seen once, with 20% to 25% in the top ten. Sequenced input: blood. These receptors were taken from a woman aged 25 to 39 with Graves' hyperthyroidism.

This rearrangement joins TRBV4-1 to TRBJ1-4; no reliable D call. From germline, CDR1 is MGHRA and CDR2 YSYEKL. The CDR3 loop spans 14 amino acids. Between the trimmed V and J ends, which lost 2 bases and 8 bases, there was a span of 12 bases. The CDR3 region is CASSQPGRGEKLFF. The CDR3 DNA sequence: TGCGCCAGCAGCCAACCTGGGCGGGGAGAAAAACTGTTTTTT.

In this sample, this clonotype turned up many times. One end of the junction is discordant with germline, which a read error may explain. This chain connects TRBV27 to TRBJ2-5; D unclear. This CDR3 is built from 13 residues. CDR1 MNHEY and CDR2 SMNVEV come from the germline V gene (reference sequence). The CDR3 DNA follows: TGTGCCAGCAGTTTAGGGTTGGAAGAGGCCCAGTACTTC. It is translated as CASSLGLEEAQYF.

This clonotype was recorded many times. The V call is TRBV12-5, the J call TRBJ2-5; tentative D call: TRBD2 (6 bases). Germline CDR1 and CDR2: LGHNT and FRNRAP. Trimming took 4 bases from V and 3 from J, leaving 12 bases between them. The CDR3 runs 14 residues. The DNA for the CDR3 is TGTGCTAGTGGTTCAGGCGGGACGAAAGAGACCCAGTACTTC. It translates to CASGSGGTKETQYF. Full variable domain (remainder filled in from reference TRBV12-5 and TRBJ2-5): DARVTQTPRHKVTEMGQEVTMRCQPILGHNTVFWYRQTMMQGLELLAYFRNRAPLDDSGMPKDRFSAEMPDATLATLKIQPSEPRDSAVYFCASGSGGTKETQYFGPGTRLLVL.

This clonotype was found many times. J is TRBJ1-6 and V is TRBV15; D is unclear. Germline lookup yields CDR1 LNHNV and CDR2 YYDKDF (reference sequence). This CDR3 contains 17 residues. The germline V and J ends were trimmed by 0 bases and 0 bases, with 9 bases remaining between them. The DNA of the CDR3 is TGTGCCACCAGCAGAGACCCTCCAAGCTCCTATAATTCACCCCTCCACTTT. Protein product: CATSRDPPSSYNSPLHF.

V and J are TRBV18 and TRBJ1-2; D uncertain. V shed 2 bases and J shed 0 bases, with 19 bases lying between them. The germline CDR1 and CDR2 sequences are KGHSH and LQKENI. The CDR3 runs 18 residues. The CDR3 DNA reads as TGTGCCAGCTCACCATTAGGTCAACGCATAACCCCTAACTATGGCTACACCTTC. It encodes CASSPLGQRITPNYGYTF.

This clonotype was detected once. Possible read error: a much larger clone is one base away. V and J are TRBV11-2 and TRBJ2-7; TRBD2 matches 7 bases. Per the germline V gene, CDR1 is SGHAT and CDR2 is FQNNGV. CDR3 length: 16 residues. The CDR3 loop is CTSSLAGGGTRYEQYF. In DNA form, the CDR3 reads TGTACCAGCAGCTTAGCGGGCGGCGGGACCCGCTACGAGCAGTACTTC.

The chain employs TRBV30 and TRBJ2-3, with D perhaps TRBD1 (6 bases). Germline CDR1 GTSNPN, CDR2 SVGIG (reference sequence). CDR3 size: 15 residues. V gave up 5 bases and J gave up 7 bases, with 22 bases separating them. DNA for the CDR3: TGTGCCTGGTCCTTGCGAGGGGGAAACAGATATACGCAGTATTTT. Translation: CAWSLRGGNRYTQYF.

CDR3 residues: CASSLFGTEAFF. The CDR3 DNA reads as TGCGCCAGCAGCTTGTTCGGGACTGAAGCTTTCTTT. The chain carries TRBV5-1 and TRBJ1-1; D gene uncertain. This CDR3 is 12 amino acids long. CDR1 is SGHRS, CDR2 YFSETQ, per germline. Trimming stripped 1 base from V and 5 bases from J, with 6 bases between.

The chain uses TRBV7-2 and TRBJ2-3; maybe TRBD1 (5 bases). The CDR3 extends over 12 amino acids. The V gene's germline CDR1 is SGHTA and CDR2 FQGNSA. The V end was cut by 5 bases, the J end by 6 bases, with 9 bases between. Written as DNA, the CDR3 is TGTGCCAGCAGCCTCAACAGGGATACGCAGTATTTT. Protein product: CASSLNRDTQYF.